The clone carrying this TCR beta chain came up a few times. Its antigen is undetermined. Losses at the gene ends were 4 bases for V and 1 base for J; bases not matched to a gene: 12. Per germline, CDR1 SGHDN and CDR2 FVKESK. CDR3 length: 17 amino acids. These data originate in a study of vaccination effects on CD4 cells after COVID-19. Culture proceeded for more than 8 days, and CD4+ T cells were then isolated. The healthy vaccine recipients, who had no prior SARS-CoV-2 infection, showed negative nucleocapsid antibodies. Using immunoSEQ multiplex PCR, the repertoire was profiled, and TCRdb retains in-frame clones only, with some absent. The sample lists more than 30,000 clones; 82% were seen once.

This TCR derives from a human donor who received a COVID-19 vaccine. The rearrangement uses TRBV14 and TRBJ1-1; TRBD1 aligns across 7 bases. This sample comprised CD4+ T cells from PBMCs cultured without peptide, obtained before COVID-19 vaccination. In DNA, the CDR3 is TGTGCCAGCAGCCCTAAGACACAGGGGTTCTGGAACACTGAAGCTTTCTTT. Translation: CASSPKTQGFWNTEAFF.